The 10 T cell receptor beta chains listed next were all sequenced from one sample in a study of T cells in Graves' hyperthyroidism and ophthalmopathy. Template material for amplifying TCR beta CDR3 regions consisted of RNA transcripts. With the HTBI primer set, the TCR CDR3 went through a first round of RT-PCR. One entry per CDR3 protein, called by TCRdb with MiXCR from the multiplex PCR reads. The data show 400,000 to 600,000 distinct CDR3 sequences, with 20% seen just once and around 27% held by the top ten. The material sequenced was blood. These TCRs come from a young man with Graves' hyperthyroidism.

This clonotype appeared many times. The chain joins TRBV12-3 or TRBV12-4 to TRBJ2-2; possible D gene TRBD2, 5 bases. The CDR3 consists of 14 residues. V lost 6 bases and J 0 bases, leaving 8 bases between the germline ends. As DNA, the CDR3 is TGTGCCAGCAGGCAGGAGGCGAACACCGGGGAGCTGTTTTTT. Residues: CASRQEANTGELFF.

This clonotype was picked up a small number of times. This could be a read error, since a much larger clone is one nucleotide away. This sequence joins TRBV15 and TRBJ1-5; D gene unclear. This CDR3 has 15 residues. V lost 0 bases to trimming and J lost 0 bases, with 6 bases between them. Germline lookup yields CDR1 LNHNV and CDR2 YYDKDF (reference sequence). CDR3 protein: CATSREPNSNQPQHF. CDR3 sequence (DNA): TGTGCCACCAGCAGAGAACCGAATAGCAATCAGCCCCAGCATTTT.

This clonotype appeared many times. CDR3 residues: CASSFDLNTEAFF. The CDR3 DNA reads TGTGCCAGCAGCTTCGACCTTAACACTGAAGCTTTCTTT. The gene calls are TRBV11-1 and TRBJ1-1; no clear D gene. The germline V gene encodes CDR1 SGHAT and CDR2 FQDESV (reference sequence). V was shortened by 3 bases and J by 2 bases, with 7 bases between the two germline ends. CDR3 size: 13 residues.

This clonotype appeared many times. The chain is built from TRBV11-2 and TRBJ2-7; a possible D gene is TRBD2 (7 bases). The CDR3 totals 16 residues. Between the trimmed V and J ends, which lost 5 bases and 0 bases, there was a span of 17 bases. Germline V lookup: CDR1 SGHAT, CDR2 FQNNGV. The CDR3 DNA is TGTGCCAGCAGCCGTGGGAGGGGGGGCAGCTCCTACGAGCAGTACTTC. This sequence encodes CASSRGRGGSSYEQYF.

The chain is built from TRBV5-1 and TRBJ2-2; a weak D match, TRBD1 (6 bases). V lost 4 bases and J lost 0, with 16 bases in between. There are 17 residues in the CDR3. CDR1 and CDR2 (germline): SGHRS, YFSETQ. Here the CDR3 reads CASSHHTGFANTGELFF. For the CDR3, the DNA is TGCGCCAGCAGCCATCATACAGGGTTCGCGAACACCGGGGAGCTGTTTTTT. Looking up the rest from reference TRBV5-1 and TRBJ2-2 gives the full variable domain: KAGVTQTPRYLIKTRGQQVTLSCSPISGHRSVSWYQQTPGQGLQFLFEYFSETQRNKGNFPGRFSGRQFSNSRSEMNVSTLELGDSALYLCASSHHTGFANTGELFFGEGSRLTVL.

About this clonotype itself: This may be a read error, as it is one base from a much larger clone. The rearrangement uses TRBV6-1 and TRBJ1-1; TRBD1 might be the D (6 bases). CDR1 is MNHNS and CDR2 is SASEGT in the germline V gene. This CDR3 region has 10 residues. CDR3 sequence: CAWSKGEASF. CDR3 sequence (DNA): TGTGCCTGGTCCAAGGGGGAAGCTTCCTTT.

This clonotype has at least ten counts. This chain's CDR3 is CASSHLTAYEQYF. The CDR3 DNA follows: TGTGCCAGCAGTCATTTGACAGCGTACGAGCAGTACTTC. The chain joins TRBV6-2 or TRBV6-3 to TRBJ2-7, with D perhaps matching TRBD1 (5 bases). Germline CDR1 and CDR2: MNHEY and SVGEGT. V lost 5 bases and J 4 bases, leaving 12 bases between the germline ends. CDR3 length: 13 residues.

The rearrangement joins TRBV18 to TRBJ2-5; tentatively, D is TRBD1 or TRBD2 (5 bases each). Trimming stripped 3 bases from V and 5 bases from J, with 13 bases between. CDR1 is KGHSH and CDR2 is LQKENI in the germline V gene. CDR3 size: 14 residues. CDR3 DNA sequence: TGTGCCAGCTCACCGGGTAACGGGGCGGAGACCCAGTACTTC. The encoded protein is CASSPGNGAETQYF. Together with reference TRBV18 and TRBJ2-5, the CDR3 gives the full variable domain: NAGVMQNPRHLVRRRGQEARLRCSPMKGHSHVYWYRQLPEEGLKFMVYLQKENIIDESGMPKERFSAEFPKEGPSILRIQQVVRGDSAAYFCASSPGNGAETQYFGPGTRLLVL.

This clonotype was observed many times. V and J are TRBV10-3 and TRBJ2-7, with unresolved D. Trimming removed 4 bases from V and 4 bases from J, with 5 bases in between. This CDR3 is 11 amino acids long. Germline V gives CDR1 ENHRY, CDR2 SYGVKD. Written as DNA, the CDR3 is TGTGCCATCAGTGCTGGGTACGAGCAGTACTTC. Its translation: CAISAGYEQYF.

Concerning this clonotype itself: A much larger clone lies one base from this, so it may be a read error. The V and J genes are TRBV28 and TRBJ2-5, with no clear D. This CDR3 is 14 amino acids long. V lost 5 bases and J 7 bases, leaving 17 bases between the germline ends. CDR1 and CDR2 (germline): MDHEN, SYDVKM. CDR3 coding DNA: TGTGCCAGCAGTCCTTCGACAAGGATGGGGACCCAGTACTTC. It translates to CASSPSTRMGTQYF.